A selection of T cell receptor beta chains follows, all from one sample in a study of blood T cell repertoires in COVID-19. The method was immunoSEQ multiplex PCR; TCRdb's version includes in-frame clones alone and lacks a portion of them. The sample contains around 300,000 clones, roughly 86% of which appear only once. The sequenced material came from PBMCs or T cells enriched from blood (not recorded which). The receptor set was obtained from a young woman who had recovered from COVID-19. Both conserved end residues are part of each CDR3. D genes are given only for firm matches. Expanded clones are given a class, and other clones once, few, many or no size at all.

NA	TRBV7-2	NA	TRBJ2-7	CASSLVFLGGTYEQYF	TGTGCCAGCAGCTTAGTTTTCCTAGGGGGAACCTACGAGCAGTACTTC
TRBD1	TRBV18	NA	TRBJ1-4	CASSPGQWANEKLFF	TGTGCCAGCTCACCGGGACAGTGGGCTAATGAAAAACTGTTTTTT
TRBD1	TRBV6-5	NA	TRBJ2-7	CASSPGQAQYEQYF	TGTGCCAGCAGTCCGGGACAGGCACAGTACGAGCAGTACTTC
TRBD1	TRBV5-1	NA	TRBJ1-1	CASSLVAGGTMNTEAFF	TGCGCCAGCAGCTTGGTCGCAGGGGGGACAATGAACACTGAAGCTTTCTTT
NA	TRBV28	few	TRBJ2-3	CASSSNVPVTDTQYF	TGTGCCAGCAGTTCGAATGTGCCAGTCACAGATACGCAGTATTTT
NA	TRBV13	NA	TRBJ2-7	CASSLGGSLYEQYF	TGTGCCAGCAGCTTAGGCGGGAGTCTGTACGAGCAGTACTTC
NA	TRBV5-4	NA	TRBJ1-2	CASSLLQGNYGYTF	TGTGCCAGCAGCTTGTTACAGGGCAACTATGGCTACACCTTC
TRBD1	TRBV19	NA	TRBJ2-5	CASSGNRGETQYF	TGTGCCAGTAGTGGTAACAGGGGAGAGACCCAGTACTTC
NA	TRBV3-1/TRBV3-2	NA	TRBJ2-5	CASSQLKEETQYF	TGTGCCAGCAGTCAATTAAAGGAGGAGACCCAGTACTTC
TRBD1	TRBV6-1	NA	TRBJ2-5	CASSEALWSYRGQETQYF	TGTGCCAGCAGTGAAGCGCTTTGGTCATACAGGGGCCAAGAGACCCAGTACTTC
TRBD2	TRBV4-2	NA	TRBJ2-7	CASSQGLTSTYEQYF	TGTGCCAGCAGCCAAGGACTGACTAGCACCTACGAGCAGTACTTC
NA	TRBV11-3	NA	TRBJ1-4	CDVLVWAGMNEKLFF	TGTGACGTGTTGGTTTGGGCCGGCATGAATGAAAAACTGTTTTTT
NA	TRBV5-1	NA	TRBJ2-3	CASSHRDNTDTQYF	TGCGCCAGCAGCCACCGGGACAACACAGATACGCAGTATTTT
NA	TRBV6-6	NA	TRBJ2-1	CASRTETYNEQFF	TGTGCCAGCCGGACAGAAACTTACAATGAGCAGTTCTTC
NA	TRBV18	NA	TRBJ2-3	CASSLRGSDTQYF	TGTGCCAGCTCACTCCGGGGGAGCGATACGCAGTATTTT
TRBD1	TRBV15	few	TRBJ1-4	CATSRVGGTGDEKLFF	TGTGCCACCAGCAGAGTAGGCGGGACAGGGGACGAAAAACTGTTTTTT
NA	TRBV4-1	NA	TRBJ2-3	CASSQDRARPLSKQYF	TGCGCCAGCAGCCAAGATCGCGCCCGCCCCCTATCGAAGCAGTATTTT
TRBD1	TRBV7-9	NA	TRBJ2-3	CASSFDRGQDTQYF	TGTGCCAGCAGCTTTGACAGGGGGCAAGATACGCAGTATTTT
NA	TRBV27	NA	TRBJ2-2	CASSTGLNTGELFF	TGTGCCAGCAGTACGGGACTGAACACCGGGGAGCTGTTTTTT
TRBD1	TRBV4-1	NA	TRBJ1-2	CASSQPGQQSNYGYTF	TGCGCCAGCAGCCAGCCGGGACAGCAATCCAACTATGGCTACACCTTC